The text below deals with one TCR beta chain. One entry per CDR3 protein results from TCRdb running MiXCR on the RT-PCR reads. The repertoire includes about a million distinct CDR3 sequences, over 15% of them detected once, and around 6% sits in the top ten. This entry is derived from a study of patients and donors after allogeneic stem cell transplantation. The clonotype comes from a human donor who was either an allogeneic HSCT recipient or a stem cell or donor lymphocyte infusion donor (not recorded which). It is not recorded whose cells these are; they may come from a transplant donor. Material for sequencing was blood, either unsorted or a sorted T cell fraction (not recorded which).

CDR3 DNA: TGTGCCAGCAGCGTAGGACCGAAAGCGAACACCGGGGAGCTGTTTTTT. It is translated as CASSVGPKANTGELFF. This chain links TRBV9 with TRBJ2-2; no clear D. The CDR3 is made up of 16 amino acids. Trimming left V 0 bases short and J 0 bases short, with 9 bases between. CDR1 SGDLS and CDR2 YYNGEE come from the germline V gene.